The clone carrying this T cell receptor beta chain showed up just a few times. The antigen remains undetermined. This sample was included in a study of cytomegalovirus exposure and HLA in healthy donors. General observations from the study: In terms of immune exposure information, only CMV serostatus was available.

Use of 60 Vbeta and 13 Jbeta primers characterized the PCR. Libraries were prepared by immunoSEQ multiplex PCR; TCRdb keeps only in-frame clonotypes and omits some of them. The table has fewer than 100,000 clones, nearly 80% seen once. Trimming removed 8 bases from V and 5 bases from J, with 10 bases in between. The CDR3 covers 11 residues. CDR1 and CDR2 (germline): SNHLY, FYNNEI. The sequenced sample was PBMCs. This TCR came from a woman between 35 and 50 years old in good health and CMV-seronegative. The chain couples TRBV2 to TRBJ2-7; D perhaps matches TRBD1 (5 bases). The DNA of the CDR3 is TGTGCCAGCCGCAAGGGGAACGAGCAGTACTTC. This codes for CASRKGNEQYF.